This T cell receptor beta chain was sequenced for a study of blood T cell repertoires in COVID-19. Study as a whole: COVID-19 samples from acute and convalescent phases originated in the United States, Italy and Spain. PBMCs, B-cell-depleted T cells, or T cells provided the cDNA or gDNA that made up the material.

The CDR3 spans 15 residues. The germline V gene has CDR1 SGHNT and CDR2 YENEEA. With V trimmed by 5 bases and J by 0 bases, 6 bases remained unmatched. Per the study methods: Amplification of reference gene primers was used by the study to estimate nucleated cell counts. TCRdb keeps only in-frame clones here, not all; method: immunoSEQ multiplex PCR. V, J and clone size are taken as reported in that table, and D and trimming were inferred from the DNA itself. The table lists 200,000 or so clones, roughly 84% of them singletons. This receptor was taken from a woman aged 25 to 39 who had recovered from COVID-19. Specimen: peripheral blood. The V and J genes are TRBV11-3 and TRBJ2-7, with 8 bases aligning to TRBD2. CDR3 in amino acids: CASSHGLAGSYEQYF. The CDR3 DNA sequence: TGTGCCAGCAGCCATGGACTAGCCGGCTCCTACGAGCAGTACTTC.